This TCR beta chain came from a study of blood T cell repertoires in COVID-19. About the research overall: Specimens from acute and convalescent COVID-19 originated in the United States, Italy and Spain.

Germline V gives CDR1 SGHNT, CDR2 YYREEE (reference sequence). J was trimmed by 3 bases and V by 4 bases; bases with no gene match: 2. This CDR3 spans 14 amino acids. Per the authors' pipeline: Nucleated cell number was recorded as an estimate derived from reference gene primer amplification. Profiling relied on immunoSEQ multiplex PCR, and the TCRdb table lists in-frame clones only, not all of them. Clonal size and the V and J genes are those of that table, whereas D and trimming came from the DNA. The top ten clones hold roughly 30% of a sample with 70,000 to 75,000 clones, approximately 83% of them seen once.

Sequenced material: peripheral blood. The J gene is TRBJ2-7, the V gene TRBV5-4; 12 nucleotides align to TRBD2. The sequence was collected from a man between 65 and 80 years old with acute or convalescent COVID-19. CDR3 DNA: TGTGCCAGCAGCGCACTAGCGGGAGGCTACGAGCAGTACTTC. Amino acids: CASSALAGGYEQYF.